Below are 5 T cell receptor beta chains sequenced from a single sample in a study of response to subunit inactivated influenza vaccine. In TCRdb, the RT-PCR reads were re-called with MiXCR into one record per CDR3 protein. This sample yields 500,000 to 550,000 distinct CDR3 sequences, of which under 30% are seen a single time; around 2.8% belongs to the top ten. These same data were also listed under a study on T cells expressing NK-cell markers. As reported in that work: UMI-tagged 5'RACE template switching yielded the TCR beta cDNA.

This material consisted of CD4+ T cells sorted from PBMCs, taken roughly 12 days after vaccination. All receptors come from a man in his fifties or sixties who received an inactivated influenza vaccine.

Only a few counts were recorded for this clonotype. This rearrangement joins TRBV15 to TRBJ2-7; D might be TRBD2 (5 bases). Trimming took off 5 bases at V and 3 bases at J, with 14 bases between the two ends. The germline CDR1 and CDR2 sequences are LNHNV and YYDKDF (reference sequence). This CDR3 has 14 amino acids. The CDR3 here is CATSGLGLGYEQYF. For the CDR3, the DNA is TGTGCCACCAGCGGACTCGGGCTGGGCTACGAGCAGTACTTC.

The J gene is TRBJ2-2, the V gene TRBV30, with D possibly being TRBD1 (5 bases). CDR3 length: 14 amino acids. Germline V gives CDR1 GTSNPN, CDR2 SVGIG (reference sequence). The V gene lost 1 base and the J gene lost 8 bases, with 14 bases spanning the gap. In DNA form, the CDR3 reads TGTGCCTGGAGTGCAGGGCCCTGGGCTGGGGAGCTGTTTTTT. It translates to CAWSAGPWAGELFF.

In this sample, this clonotype turned up many times. A much bigger clone sits one base away, suggesting this may be a read error. The rearrangement uses TRBV7-9 and TRBJ1-2; TRBD1 matches 9 bases. The germline V gene has CDR1 SEHNR and CDR2 FQNEAQ (reference sequence). This CDR3 has 14 residues. V shed 5 bases, J shed 4 bases, and the junction held 5 bases outside the gene matches. Here the CDR3 reads CASSPGTGFYGYTF. CDR3 nucleotides: TGTGCCAGCAGCCCCGGGACAGGGTTCTATGGCTACACCTTC.

This clonotype came up many times. This sequence joins TRBV12-3 or TRBV12-4 and TRBJ1-2; a possible D gene is TRBD1 (6 bases). The CDR3 loop spans 15 amino acids. V was shortened by 6 bases and J by 2 bases, with 16 bases between the two germline ends. The CDR3 region is CASSAQGGRNYGYTF. The CDR3, as DNA: TGTGCCAGCAGCGCACAGGGCGGGAGAAACTATGGCTACACCTTC.

This clonotype turned up a few times. The V and J genes are TRBV12-3 or TRBV12-4 and TRBJ2-3; D tentatively fits TRBD1 or TRBD2 (6 bases each). This CDR3 has 14 amino acids. Trimming removed 5 bases from V and 5 bases from J, with 14 bases in between. Here the CDR3 reads CASSRSGAGDTQYF. The DNA of the CDR3 is TGTGCCAGCAGTCGTTCGGGGGCGGGAGATACGCAGTATTTT.